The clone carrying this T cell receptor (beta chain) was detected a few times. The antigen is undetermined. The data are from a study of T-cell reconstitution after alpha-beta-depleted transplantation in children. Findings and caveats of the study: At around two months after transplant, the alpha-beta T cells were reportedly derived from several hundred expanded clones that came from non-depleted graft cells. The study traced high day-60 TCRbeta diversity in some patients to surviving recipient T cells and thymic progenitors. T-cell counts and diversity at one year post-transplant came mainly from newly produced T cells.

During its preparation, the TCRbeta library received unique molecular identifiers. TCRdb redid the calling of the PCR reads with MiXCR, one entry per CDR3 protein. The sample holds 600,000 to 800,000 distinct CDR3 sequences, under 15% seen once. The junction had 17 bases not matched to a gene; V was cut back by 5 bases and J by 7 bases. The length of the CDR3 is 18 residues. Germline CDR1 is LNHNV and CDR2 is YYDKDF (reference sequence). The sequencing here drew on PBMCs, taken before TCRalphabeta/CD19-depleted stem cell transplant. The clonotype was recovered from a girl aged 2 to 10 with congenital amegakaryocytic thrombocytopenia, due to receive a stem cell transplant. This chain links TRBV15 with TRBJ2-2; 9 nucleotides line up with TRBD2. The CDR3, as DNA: TGTGCCACCAGCGCGACCCTTAGCGGGAGAGTTACTGGCGGGGAGCTGTTTTTT. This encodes CATSATLSGRVTGGELFF.